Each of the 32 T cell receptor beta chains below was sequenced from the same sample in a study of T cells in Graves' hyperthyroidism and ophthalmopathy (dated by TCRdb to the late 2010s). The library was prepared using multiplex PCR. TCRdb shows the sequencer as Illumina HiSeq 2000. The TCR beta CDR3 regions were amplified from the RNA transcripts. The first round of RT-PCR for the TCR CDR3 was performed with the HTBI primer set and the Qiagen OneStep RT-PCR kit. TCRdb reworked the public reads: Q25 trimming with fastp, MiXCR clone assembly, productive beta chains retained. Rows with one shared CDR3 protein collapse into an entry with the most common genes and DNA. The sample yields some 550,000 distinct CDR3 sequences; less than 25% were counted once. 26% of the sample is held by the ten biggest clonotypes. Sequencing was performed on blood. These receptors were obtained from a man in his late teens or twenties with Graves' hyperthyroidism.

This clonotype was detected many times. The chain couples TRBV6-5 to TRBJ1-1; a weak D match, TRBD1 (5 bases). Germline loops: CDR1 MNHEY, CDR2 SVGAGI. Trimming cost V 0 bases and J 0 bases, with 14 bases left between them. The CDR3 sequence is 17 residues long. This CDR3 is CASSYSGRAGMNTEAFF. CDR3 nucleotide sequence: TGTGCCAGCAGTTACTCTGGCAGGGCTGGAATGAACACTGAAGCTTTCTTT.

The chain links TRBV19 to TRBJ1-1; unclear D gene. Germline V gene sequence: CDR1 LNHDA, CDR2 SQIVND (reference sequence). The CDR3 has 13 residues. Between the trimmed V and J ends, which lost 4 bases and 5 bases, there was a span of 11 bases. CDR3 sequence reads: CASSTPRMTEAFF. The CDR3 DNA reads TGTGCCAGTAGTACCCCACGTATGACTGAAGCTTTCTTT.

The CDR3 loop reads CASTMGGGYTEAFF. CDR3 DNA: TGTGCCAGCACGATGGGAGGGGGCTACACTGAAGCTTTCTTT. This chain uses TRBV12-3 or TRBV12-4 with TRBJ1-1; 7 bases match TRBD1. The CDR3 has 14 residues. V shed 7 bases and J 3 bases; nucleotides not matched to a gene: 8.

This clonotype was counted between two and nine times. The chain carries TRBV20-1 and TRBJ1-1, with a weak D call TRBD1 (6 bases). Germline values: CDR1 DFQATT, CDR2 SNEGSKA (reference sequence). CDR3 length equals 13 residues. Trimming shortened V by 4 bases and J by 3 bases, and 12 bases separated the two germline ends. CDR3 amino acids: CSAKVGGYTEAFF. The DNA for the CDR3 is TGCAGTGCTAAAGTAGGGGGGTACACTGAAGCTTTCTTT.

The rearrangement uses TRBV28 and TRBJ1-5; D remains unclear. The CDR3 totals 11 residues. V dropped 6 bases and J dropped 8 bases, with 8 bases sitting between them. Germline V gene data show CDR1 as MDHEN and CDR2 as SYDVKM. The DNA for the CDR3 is TGTGCCAGCAGGGCCGGGGAGCCCCAGCATTTT. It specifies CASRAGEPQHF.

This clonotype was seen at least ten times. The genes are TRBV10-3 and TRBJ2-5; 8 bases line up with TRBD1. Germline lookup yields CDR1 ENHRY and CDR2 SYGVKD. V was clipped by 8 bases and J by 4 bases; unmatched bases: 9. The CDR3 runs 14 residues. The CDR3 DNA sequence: TGTGCCATCGCTAGGACAGGGAGAGGAGAGACCCAGTACTTC. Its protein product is CAIARTGRGETQYF.

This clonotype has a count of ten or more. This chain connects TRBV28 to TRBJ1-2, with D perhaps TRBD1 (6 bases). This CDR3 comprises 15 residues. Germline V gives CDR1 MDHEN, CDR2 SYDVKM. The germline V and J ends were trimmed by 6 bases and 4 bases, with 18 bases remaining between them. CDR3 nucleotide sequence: TGTGCCAGCAGCCCCTTCGAGGGGGAAGGCTATGGCTACACCTTC. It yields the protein CASSPFEGEGYGYTF.

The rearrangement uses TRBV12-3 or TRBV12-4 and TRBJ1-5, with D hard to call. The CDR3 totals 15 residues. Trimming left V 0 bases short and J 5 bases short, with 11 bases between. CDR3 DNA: TGTGCCAGCAGTTTAGCAATCAGTCCCTATCAGCCCCAGCATTTT. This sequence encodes CASSLAISPYQPQHF.

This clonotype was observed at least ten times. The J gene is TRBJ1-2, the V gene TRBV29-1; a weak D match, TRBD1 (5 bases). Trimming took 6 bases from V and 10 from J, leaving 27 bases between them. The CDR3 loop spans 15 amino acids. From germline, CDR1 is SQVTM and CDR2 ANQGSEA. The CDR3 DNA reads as TGCAGCGTCACCGGGTCACCCTCCGGGACGGGAGACTACACCTTC. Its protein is CSVTGSPSGTGDYTF.

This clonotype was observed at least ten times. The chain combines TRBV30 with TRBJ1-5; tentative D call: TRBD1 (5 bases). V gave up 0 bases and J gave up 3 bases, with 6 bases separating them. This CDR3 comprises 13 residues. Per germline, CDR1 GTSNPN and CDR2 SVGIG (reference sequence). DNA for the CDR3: TGTGCCTGGAGTGTAGGGGACAATCAGCCCCAGCATTTT. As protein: CAWSVGDNQPQHF.

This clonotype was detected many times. CDR3 region: CASSPYPDRLGETQYF. Written as DNA, the CDR3 is TGTGCCAGCAGTCCCTACCCGGACAGGCTGGGAGAGACCCAGTACTTC. The chain joins TRBV6-1 to TRBJ2-5; 7 bases are a match to TRBD1. CDR3 length equals 16 residues. CDR1 is MNHNS and CDR2 is SASEGT in the germline V gene. V trimming: 5 bases; J trimming: 4 bases; junction bases outside the gene matches: 13.

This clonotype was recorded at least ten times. The CDR3 region is CASSYNEGTEAFF. CDR3 bases: TGTGCCAGCAGTTACAACGAGGGCACTGAAGCTTTCTTT. The chain carries TRBV6-5 and TRBJ1-1; D unclear. Germline V lookup: CDR1 MNHEY, CDR2 SVGAGI. Trimming took off 2 bases at V and 4 bases at J, with 8 bases between the two ends. This CDR3 is built from 13 residues.

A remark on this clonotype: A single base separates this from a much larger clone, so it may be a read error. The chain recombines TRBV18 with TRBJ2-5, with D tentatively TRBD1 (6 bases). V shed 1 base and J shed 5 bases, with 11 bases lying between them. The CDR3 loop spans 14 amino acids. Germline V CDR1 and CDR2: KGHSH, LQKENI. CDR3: CASSPLGALETQYF. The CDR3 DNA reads TGTGCCAGCTCACCACTGGGGGCCCTGGAGACCCAGTACTTC. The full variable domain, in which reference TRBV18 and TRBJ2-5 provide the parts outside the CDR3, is NAGVMQNPRHLVRRRGQEARLRCSPMKGHSHVYWYRQLPEEGLKFMVYLQKENIIDESGMPKERFSAEFPKEGPSILRIQQVVRGDSAAYFCASSPLGALETQYFGPGTRLLVL.

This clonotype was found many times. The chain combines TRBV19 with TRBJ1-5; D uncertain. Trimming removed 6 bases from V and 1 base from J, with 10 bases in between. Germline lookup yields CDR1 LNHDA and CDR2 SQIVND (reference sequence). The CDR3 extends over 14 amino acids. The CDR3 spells CASRTWRSNQPQHF. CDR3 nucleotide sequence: TGTGCCAGTAGGACTTGGAGGAGCAATCAGCCCCAGCATTTT.

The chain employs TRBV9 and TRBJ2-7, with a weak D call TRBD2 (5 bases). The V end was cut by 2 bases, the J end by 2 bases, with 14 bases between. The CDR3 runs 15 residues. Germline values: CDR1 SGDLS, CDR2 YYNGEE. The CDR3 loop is CASSVQSGPAYEQYF. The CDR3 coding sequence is TGTGCCAGCAGCGTCCAGAGCGGCCCAGCCTACGAGCAGTACTTC.

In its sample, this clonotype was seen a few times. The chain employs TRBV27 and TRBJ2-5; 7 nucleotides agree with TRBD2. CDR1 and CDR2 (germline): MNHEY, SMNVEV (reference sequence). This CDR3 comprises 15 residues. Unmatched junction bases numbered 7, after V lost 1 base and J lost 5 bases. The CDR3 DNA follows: TGTGCCAGCAGTTTATTGGCCGGGGGGTTGGAGACCCAGTACTTC. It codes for CASSLLAGGLETQYF.

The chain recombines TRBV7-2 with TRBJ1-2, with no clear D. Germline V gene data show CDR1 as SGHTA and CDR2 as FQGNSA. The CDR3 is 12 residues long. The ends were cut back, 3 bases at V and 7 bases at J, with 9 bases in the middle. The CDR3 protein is CASSFRGGGYTF. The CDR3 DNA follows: TGTGCCAGCAGCTTCCGGGGTGGTGGCTACACCTTC.

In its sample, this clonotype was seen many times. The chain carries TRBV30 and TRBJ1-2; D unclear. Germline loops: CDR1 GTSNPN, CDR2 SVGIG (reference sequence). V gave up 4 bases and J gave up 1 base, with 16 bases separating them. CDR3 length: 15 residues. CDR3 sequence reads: CAWIWSVGFNYGYTF. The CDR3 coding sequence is TGTGCCTGGATATGGTCCGTAGGATTTAACTATGGCTACACCTTC.

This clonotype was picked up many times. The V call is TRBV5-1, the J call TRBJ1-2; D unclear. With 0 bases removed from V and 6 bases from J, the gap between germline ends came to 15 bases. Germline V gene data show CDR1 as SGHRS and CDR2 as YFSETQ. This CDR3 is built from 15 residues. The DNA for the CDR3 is TGCGCCAGCAGCTTGGAGGGCCGCACCTGGGATGGCTACACCTTC. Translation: CASSLEGRTWDGYTF.

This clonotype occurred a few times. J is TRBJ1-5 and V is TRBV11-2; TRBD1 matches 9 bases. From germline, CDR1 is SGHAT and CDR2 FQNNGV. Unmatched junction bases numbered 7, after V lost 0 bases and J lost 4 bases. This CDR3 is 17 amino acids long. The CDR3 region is CASSLEVWTGVNQPQHF. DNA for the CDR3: TGTGCCAGCAGCTTAGAAGTCTGGACAGGGGTTAATCAGCCCCAGCATTTT.

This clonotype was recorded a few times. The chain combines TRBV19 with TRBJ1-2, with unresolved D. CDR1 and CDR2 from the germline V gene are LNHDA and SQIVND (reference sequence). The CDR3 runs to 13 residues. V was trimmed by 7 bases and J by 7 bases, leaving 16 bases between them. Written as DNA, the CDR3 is TGTGCCAGTATTTCGGATGAAGCGAGTGGCTACACCTTC. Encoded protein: CASISDEASGYTF.

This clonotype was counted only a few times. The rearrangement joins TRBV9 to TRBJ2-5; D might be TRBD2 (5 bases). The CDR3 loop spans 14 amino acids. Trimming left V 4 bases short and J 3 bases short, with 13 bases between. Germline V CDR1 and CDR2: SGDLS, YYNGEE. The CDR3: CASSTTAEEETQYF. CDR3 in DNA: TGTGCCAGCAGCACTACCGCGGAGGAAGAGACCCAGTACTTC.

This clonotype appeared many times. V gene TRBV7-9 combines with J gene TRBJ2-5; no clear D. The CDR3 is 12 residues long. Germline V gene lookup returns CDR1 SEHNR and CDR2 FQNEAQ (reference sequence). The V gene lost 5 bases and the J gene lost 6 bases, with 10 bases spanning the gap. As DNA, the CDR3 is TGTGCCAGCAGCCGTGATAGGAAGACCCAGTACTTC. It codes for CASSRDRKTQYF.

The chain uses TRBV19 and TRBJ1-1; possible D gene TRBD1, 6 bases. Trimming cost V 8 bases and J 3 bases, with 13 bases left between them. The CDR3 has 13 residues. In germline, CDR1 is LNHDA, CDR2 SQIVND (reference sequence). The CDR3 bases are TGTGCCAGTGGGGACACCGCGTACACTGAAGCTTTCTTT. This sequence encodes CASGDTAYTEAFF. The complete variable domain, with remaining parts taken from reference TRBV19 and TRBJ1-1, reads DGGITQSPKYLFRKEGQNVTLSCEQNLNHDAMYWYRQDPGQGLRLIYYSQIVNDFQKGDIAEGYSVSREKKESFPLTVTSAQKNPTAFYLCASGDTAYTEAFFGQGTRLTVV.

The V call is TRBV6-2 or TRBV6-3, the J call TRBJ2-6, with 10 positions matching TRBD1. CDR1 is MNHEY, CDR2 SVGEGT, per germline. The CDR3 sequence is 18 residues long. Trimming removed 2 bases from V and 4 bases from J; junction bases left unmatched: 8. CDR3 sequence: CASSYRQGASEGANVLTF. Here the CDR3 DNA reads TGTGCCAGCAGTTACAGACAGGGGGCCTCTGAGGGGGCCAACGTCCTGACTTTC.

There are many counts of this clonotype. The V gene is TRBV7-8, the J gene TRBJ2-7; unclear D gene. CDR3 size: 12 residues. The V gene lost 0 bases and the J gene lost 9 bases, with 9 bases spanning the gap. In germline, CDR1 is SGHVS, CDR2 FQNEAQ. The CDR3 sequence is CASSLAFQAQYF. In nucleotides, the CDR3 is TGTGCCAGCAGCTTAGCGTTCCAAGCGCAGTACTTC.

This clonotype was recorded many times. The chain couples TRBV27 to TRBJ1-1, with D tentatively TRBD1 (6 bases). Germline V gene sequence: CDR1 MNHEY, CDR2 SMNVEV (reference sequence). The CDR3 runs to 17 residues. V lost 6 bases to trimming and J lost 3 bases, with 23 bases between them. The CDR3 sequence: CASRGRGRIERDTEAFF. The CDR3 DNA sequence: TGTGCCAGCAGGGGACGGGGGCGGATTGAGAGGGACACTGAAGCTTTCTTT.

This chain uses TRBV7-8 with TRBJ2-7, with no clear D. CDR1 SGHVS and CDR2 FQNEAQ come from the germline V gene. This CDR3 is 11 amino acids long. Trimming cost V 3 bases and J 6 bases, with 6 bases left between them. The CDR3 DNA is TGTGCCAGCAGCTTGAATCTCGAGCAGTACTTC. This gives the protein CASSLNLEQYF.

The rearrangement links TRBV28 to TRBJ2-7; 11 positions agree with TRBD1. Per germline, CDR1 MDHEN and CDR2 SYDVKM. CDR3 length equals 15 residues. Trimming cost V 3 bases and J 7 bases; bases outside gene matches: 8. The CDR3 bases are TGTGCCAGCAGTTTTGTTGGACAGGGGGCTGGGGAGCAGTACTTC. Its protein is CASSFVGQGAGEQYF.

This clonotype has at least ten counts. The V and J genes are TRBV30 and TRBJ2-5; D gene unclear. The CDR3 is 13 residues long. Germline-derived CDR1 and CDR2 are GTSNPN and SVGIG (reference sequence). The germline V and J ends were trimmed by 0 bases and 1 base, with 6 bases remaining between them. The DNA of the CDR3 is TGTGCCTGGAGTGTCGGCAGCCAAGAGACCCAGTACTTC. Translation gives CAWSVGSQETQYF.

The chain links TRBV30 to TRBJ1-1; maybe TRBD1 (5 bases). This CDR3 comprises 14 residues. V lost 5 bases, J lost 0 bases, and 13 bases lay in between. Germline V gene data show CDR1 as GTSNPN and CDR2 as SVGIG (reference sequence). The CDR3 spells CAWFIAGMNTEAFF. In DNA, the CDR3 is TGTGCCTGGTTCATTGCAGGGATGAACACTGAAGCTTTCTTT.

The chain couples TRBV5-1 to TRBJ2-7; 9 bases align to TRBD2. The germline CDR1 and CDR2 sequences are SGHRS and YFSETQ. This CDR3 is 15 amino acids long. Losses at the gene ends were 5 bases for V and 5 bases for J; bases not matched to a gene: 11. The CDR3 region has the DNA TGCGCCAGCAGTAGACGACTAGCGGAGGGGAACGAGCAGTACTTC. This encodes CASSRRLAEGNEQYF.